The next 2 T cell receptor beta chains were all read from a single sample in a study of T and B cells in COVID-19 patients (dated by TCRdb to about 2020). Sequencing was performed on an Illumina MiSeq. Multiplex PCR with BIOMED2 TRB-A/B primer pools was used to amplify TRB rearrangements. TCRdb reworked the public reads: Q25 trimming with fastp, MiXCR clone assembly, productive beta chains retained. Each entry is one CDR3 protein sequence, shown with its most common DNA and genes. The sample table contains 4,500 to 5,500 distinct CDR3 sequences; only one count was recorded for about 25% of them. Approximately 15% of the sample is taken by the ten largest. TRB repertoires were amplified using about 230-500 ng of genomic DNA isolated from blood. Material: blood. The receptor source for this set is a human donor with active COVID-19.

V and J are TRBV7-2 and TRBJ2-5, with TRBD2 identical over 13 bases. The V gene end was trimmed by 5 bases and the J gene end by 4 bases; junction bases not matched to a gene: 10. The CDR3 is 17 residues long. CDR1 is SGHTA, CDR2 FQGNSA, per germline. The CDR3 bases are TGTGCCAGCAGCCTACTAGCGGGAGGGATAATCGGAGAGACCCAGTACTTC. Amino acid sequence: CASSLLAGGIIGETQYF.

This clonotype was seen a handful of times. A much larger clone differs by one base, so this may be a read error. The CDR3 loop reads CATQGAQYEQFF. The CDR3 nucleotides are TGTGCCACTCAGGGGGCGCAATACGAGCAGTTCTTC. J is TRBJ2-7 and V is TRBV12-3 or TRBV12-4; 8 bases agree with TRBD1. TRBJ2-1 matches the DNA end more closely, so the J call is doubtful. The CDR3 spans 12 residues.